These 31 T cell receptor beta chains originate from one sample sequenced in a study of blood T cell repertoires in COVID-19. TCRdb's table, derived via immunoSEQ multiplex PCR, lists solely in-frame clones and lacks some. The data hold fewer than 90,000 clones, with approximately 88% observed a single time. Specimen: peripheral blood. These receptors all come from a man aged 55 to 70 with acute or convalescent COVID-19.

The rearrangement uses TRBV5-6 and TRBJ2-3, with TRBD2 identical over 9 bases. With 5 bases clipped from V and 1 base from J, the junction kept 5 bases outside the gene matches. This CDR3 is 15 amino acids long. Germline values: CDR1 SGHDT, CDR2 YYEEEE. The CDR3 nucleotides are TGTGCCAGCAGAATTAGCGGGGGCGGCACAGATACGCAGTATTTT. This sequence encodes CASRISGGGTDTQYF.

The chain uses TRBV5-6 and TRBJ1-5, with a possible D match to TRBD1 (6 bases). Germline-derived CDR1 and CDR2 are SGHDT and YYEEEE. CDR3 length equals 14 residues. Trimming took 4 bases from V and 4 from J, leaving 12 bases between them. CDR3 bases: TGTGCCAGCAGCCCATGGACAGTTAATCAGCCCCAGCATTTT. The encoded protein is CASSPWTVNQPQHF.

The CDR3 is CASSPGGIYEQYF. The CDR3 bases are TGTGCCAGCAGCCCAGGCGGGATTTACGAGCAGTACTTC. V gene TRBV9 combines with J gene TRBJ2-7; a weak D match, TRBD2 (6 bases). Germline-derived CDR1 and CDR2 are SGDLS and YYNGEE. Trimming removed 4 bases at V and 4 bases at J, with 12 bases between. This CDR3 has 13 amino acids.

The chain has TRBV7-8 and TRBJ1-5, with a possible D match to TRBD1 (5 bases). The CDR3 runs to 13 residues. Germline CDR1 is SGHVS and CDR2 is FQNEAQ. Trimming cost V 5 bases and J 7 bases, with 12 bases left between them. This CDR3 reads CASSDSRTQPQHF. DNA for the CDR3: TGTGCCAGCAGCGACAGCAGGACGCAGCCCCAGCATTTT.

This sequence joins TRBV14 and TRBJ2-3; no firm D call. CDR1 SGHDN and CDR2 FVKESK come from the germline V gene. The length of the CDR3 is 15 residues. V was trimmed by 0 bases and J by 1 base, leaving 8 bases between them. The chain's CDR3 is CASSQELIGTDTQYF. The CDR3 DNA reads TGTGCCAGCAGCCAAGAATTGATAGGCACAGATACGCAGTATTTT.

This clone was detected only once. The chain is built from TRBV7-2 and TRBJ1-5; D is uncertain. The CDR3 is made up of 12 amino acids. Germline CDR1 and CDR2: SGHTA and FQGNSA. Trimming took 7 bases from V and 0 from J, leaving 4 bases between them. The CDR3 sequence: CASTNSNQPQHF. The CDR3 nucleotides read TGTGCCAGCACAAATAGCAATCAGCCCCAGCATTTT.

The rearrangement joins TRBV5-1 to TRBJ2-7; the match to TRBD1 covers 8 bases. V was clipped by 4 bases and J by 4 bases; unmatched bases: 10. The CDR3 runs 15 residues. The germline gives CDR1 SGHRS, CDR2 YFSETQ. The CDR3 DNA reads TGCGCCAGCAGCCAGGACAGGGCGGGGACGTACGAGCAGTACTTC. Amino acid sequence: CASSQDRAGTYEQYF.

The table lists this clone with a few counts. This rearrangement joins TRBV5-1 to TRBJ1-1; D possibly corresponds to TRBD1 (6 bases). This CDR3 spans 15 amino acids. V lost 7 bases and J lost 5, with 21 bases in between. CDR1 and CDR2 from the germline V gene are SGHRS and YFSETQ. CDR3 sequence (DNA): TGCGCCAGCGACCCCACAGGGCCTTCGGGGACTGAAGCTTTCTTT. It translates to CASDPTGPSGTEAFF.

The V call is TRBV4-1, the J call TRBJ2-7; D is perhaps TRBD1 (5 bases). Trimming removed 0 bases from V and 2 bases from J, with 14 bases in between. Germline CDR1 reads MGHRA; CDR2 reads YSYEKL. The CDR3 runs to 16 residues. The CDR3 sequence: CASSQDIMGRAYEQYF. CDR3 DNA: TGCGCCAGCAGCCAAGATATAATGGGCAGGGCCTACGAGCAGTACTTC.

CDR3 loop: CASTISGSNEKLFF. CDR3 in DNA: TGTGCCAGCACCATTTCCGGGTCAAATGAAAAACTGTTTTTT. The rearrangement uses TRBV5-4 and TRBJ1-4; D remains ambiguous. Between the trimmed V and J ends, which lost 6 bases and 5 bases, there was a span of 14 bases. Germline CDR1 SGHNT, CDR2 YYREEE (reference sequence). This CDR3 is 14 amino acids long.

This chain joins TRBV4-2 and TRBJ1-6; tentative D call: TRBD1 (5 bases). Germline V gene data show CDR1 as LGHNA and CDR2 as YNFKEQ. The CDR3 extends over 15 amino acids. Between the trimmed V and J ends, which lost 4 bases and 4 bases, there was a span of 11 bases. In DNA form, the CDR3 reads TGTGCCAGCAGCCCCATGACAGATTATAATTCACCCCTCCACTTT. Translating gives CASSPMTDYNSPLHF.

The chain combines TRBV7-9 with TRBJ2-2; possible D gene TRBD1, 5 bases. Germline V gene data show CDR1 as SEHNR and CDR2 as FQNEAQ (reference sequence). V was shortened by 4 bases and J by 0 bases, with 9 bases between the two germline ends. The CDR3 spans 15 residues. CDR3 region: CASSSDRPNTGELFF. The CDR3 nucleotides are TGTGCCAGCAGCTCTGACAGACCGAACACCGGGGAGCTGTTTTTT.

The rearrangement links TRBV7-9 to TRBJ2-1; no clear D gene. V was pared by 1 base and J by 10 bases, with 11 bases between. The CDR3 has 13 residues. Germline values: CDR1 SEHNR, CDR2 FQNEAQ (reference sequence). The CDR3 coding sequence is TGTGCCAGCAGCTTAGTCCCCCTAGTGGAGCAGTTCTTC. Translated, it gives CASSLVPLVEQFF.

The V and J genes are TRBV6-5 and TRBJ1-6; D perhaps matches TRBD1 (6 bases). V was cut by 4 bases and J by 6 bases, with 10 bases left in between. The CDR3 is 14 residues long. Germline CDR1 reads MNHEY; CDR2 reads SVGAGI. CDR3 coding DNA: TGTGCCAGCAGTTTCCGGGACATTAATTCACCCCTCCACTTT. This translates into CASSFRDINSPLHF.

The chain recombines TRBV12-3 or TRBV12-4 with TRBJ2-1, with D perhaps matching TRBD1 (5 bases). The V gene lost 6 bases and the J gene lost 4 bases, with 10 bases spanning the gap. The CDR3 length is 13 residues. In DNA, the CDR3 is TGTGCCAGCAGCGTTGGGGCATACAATGAGCAGTTCTTC. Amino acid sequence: CASSVGAYNEQFF.

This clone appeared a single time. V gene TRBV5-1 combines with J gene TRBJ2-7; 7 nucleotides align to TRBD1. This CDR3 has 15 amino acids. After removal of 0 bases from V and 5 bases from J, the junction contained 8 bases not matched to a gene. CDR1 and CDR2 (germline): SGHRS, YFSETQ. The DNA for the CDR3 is TGCGCCAGCAGCTTGGGACAGGGCGATAACGACGAGCAGTACTTC. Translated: CASSLGQGDNDEQYF. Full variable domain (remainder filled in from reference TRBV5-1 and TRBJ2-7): KAGVTQTPRYLIKTRGQQVTLSCSPISGHRSVSWYQQTPGQGLQFLFEYFSETQRNKGNFPGRFSGRQFSNSRSEMNVSTLELGDSALYLCASSLGQGDNDEQYFGPGTRLTVT.

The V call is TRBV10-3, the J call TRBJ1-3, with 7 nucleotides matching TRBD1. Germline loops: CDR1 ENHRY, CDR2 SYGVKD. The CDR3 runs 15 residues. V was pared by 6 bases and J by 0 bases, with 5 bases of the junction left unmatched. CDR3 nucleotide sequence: TGTGCCATCAGAGGACAGGACGGCTCTGGAAACACCATATATTTT. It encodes CAIRGQDGSGNTIYF.

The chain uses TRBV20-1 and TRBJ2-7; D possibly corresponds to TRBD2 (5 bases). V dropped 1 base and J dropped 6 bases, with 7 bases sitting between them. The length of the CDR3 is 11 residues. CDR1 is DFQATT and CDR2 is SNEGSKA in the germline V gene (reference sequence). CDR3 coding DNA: TGCAGTGCTAGAGTAGAGGGCGAGCAGTACTTC. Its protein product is CSARVEGEQYF.

CDR3 amino acids: CASSLEWGLAGVAKNIQYF. The CDR3 coding sequence is TGCGCCAGCAGCTTGGAGTGGGGACTAGCGGGGGTAGCCAAAAACATTCAGTACTTC. This chain uses TRBV5-1 with TRBJ2-4; 14 bases map to TRBD2. The CDR3 consists of 19 residues. Germline assignment: CDR1 SGHRS and CDR2 YFSETQ. V shed 0 bases, J shed 0 bases, and the junction held 5 bases outside the gene matches.

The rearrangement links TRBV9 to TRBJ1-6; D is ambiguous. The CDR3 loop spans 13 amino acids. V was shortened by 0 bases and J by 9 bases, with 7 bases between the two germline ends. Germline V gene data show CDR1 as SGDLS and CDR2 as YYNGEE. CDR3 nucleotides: TGTGCCAGCAGCGTAGATCCCTTTTCACCCCTCCACTTT. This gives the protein CASSVDPFSPLHF. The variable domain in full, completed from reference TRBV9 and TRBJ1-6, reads DSGVTQTPKHLITATGQRVTLRCSPRSGDLSVYWYQQSLDQGLQFLIQYYNGEERAKGNILERFSAQQFPDLHSELNLSSLELGDSALYFCASSVDPFSPLHFGNGTRLTVT.

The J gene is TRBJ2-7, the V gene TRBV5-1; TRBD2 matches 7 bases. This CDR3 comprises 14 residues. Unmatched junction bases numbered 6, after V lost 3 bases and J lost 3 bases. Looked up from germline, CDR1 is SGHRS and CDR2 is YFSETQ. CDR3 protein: CASSSSGVFYEQYF. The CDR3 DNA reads TGCGCCAGCAGCTCCAGCGGGGTTTTCTACGAGCAGTACTTC.

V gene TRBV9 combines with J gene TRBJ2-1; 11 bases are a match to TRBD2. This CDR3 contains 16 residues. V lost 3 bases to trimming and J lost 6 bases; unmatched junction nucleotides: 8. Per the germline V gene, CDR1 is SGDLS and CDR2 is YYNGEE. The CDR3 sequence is CASSARLAGTVNEQFF. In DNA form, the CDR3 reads TGTGCCAGCAGCGCCCGACTAGCGGGGACCGTCAATGAGCAGTTCTTC. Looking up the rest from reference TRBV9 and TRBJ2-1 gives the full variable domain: DSGVTQTPKHLITATGQRVTLRCSPRSGDLSVYWYQQSLDQGLQFLIQYYNGEERAKGNILERFSAQQFPDLHSELNLSSLELGDSALYFCASSARLAGTVNEQFFGPGTRLTVL.

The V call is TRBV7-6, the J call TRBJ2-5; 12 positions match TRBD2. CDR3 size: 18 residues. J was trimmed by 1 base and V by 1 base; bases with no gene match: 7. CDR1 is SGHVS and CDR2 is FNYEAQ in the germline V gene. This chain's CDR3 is CASSLGALAGGGQETQYF. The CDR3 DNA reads TGTGCCAGCAGCTTAGGGGCACTAGCGGGAGGCGGCCAAGAGACCCAGTACTTC.

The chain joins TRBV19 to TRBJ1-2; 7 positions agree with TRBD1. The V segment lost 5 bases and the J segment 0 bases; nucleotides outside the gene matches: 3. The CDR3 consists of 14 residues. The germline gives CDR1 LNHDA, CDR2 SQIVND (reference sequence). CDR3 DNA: TGTGCCAGTAGTCAGGACAGGACTAACTATGGCTACACCTTC. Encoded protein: CASSQDRTNYGYTF.

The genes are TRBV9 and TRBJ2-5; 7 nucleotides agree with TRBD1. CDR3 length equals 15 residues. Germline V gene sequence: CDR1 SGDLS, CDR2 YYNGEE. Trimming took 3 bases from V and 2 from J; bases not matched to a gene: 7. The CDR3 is CASSADPGQQETQYF. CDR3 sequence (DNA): TGTGCCAGCAGCGCCGATCCGGGACAGCAAGAGACCCAGTACTTC.

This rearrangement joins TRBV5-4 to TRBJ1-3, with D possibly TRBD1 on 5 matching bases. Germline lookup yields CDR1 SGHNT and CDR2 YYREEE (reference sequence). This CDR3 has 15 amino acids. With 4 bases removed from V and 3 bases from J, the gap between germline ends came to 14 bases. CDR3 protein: CASSIQGIGGNTIYF. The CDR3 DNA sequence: TGTGCCAGCAGCATTCAGGGTATAGGTGGAAACACCATATATTTT.

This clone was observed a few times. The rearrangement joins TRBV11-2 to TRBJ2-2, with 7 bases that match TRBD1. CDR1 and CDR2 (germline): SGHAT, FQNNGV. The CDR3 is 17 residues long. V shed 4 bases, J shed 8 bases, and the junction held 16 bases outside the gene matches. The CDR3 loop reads CASSSDYVQGIAGELFF. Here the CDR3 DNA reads TGTGCCAGCAGCTCCGACTACGTACAGGGGATCGCGGGGGAGCTGTTTTTT.

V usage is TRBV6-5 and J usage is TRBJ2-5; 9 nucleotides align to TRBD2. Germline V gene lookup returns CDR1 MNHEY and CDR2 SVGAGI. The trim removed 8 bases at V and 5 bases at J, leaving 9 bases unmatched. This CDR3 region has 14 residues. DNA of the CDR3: TGTGCCAGCCGGCTAGCGGGGCTTTACGAGACCCAGTACTTC. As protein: CASRLAGLYETQYF.

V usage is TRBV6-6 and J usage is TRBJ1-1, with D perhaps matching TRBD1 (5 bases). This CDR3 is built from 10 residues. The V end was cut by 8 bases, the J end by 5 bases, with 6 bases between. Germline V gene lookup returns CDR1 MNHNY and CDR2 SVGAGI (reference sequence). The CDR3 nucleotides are TGTGCCAGCTCAGGGACTGAAGCTTTCTTT. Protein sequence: CASSGTEAFF.

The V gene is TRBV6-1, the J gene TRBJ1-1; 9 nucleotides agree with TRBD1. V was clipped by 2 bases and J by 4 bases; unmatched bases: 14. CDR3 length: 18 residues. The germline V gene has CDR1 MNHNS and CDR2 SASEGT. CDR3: CASSERKGTGGAGTEAFF. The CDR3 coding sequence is TGTGCCAGCAGTGAAAGGAAGGGAACAGGGGGCGCGGGCACTGAAGCTTTCTTT.

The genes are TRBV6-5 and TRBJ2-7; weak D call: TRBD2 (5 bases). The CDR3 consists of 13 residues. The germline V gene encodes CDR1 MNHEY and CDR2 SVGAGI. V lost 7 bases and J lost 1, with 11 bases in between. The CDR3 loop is CASTGSSSYEQYF. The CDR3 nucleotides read TGTGCCAGCACGGGGTCGAGTTCCTACGAGCAGTACTTC.